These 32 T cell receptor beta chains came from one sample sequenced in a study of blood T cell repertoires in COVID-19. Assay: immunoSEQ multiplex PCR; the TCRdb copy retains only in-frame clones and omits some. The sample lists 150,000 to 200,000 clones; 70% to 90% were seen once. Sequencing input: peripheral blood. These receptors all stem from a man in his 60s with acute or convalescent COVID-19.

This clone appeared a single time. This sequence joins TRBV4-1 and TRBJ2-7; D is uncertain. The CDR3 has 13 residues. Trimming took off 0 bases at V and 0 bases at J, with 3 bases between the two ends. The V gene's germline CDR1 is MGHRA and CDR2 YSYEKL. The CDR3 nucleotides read TGCGCCAGCAGCCAAGACAACTCCTACGAGCAGTACTTC. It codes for CASSQDNSYEQYF.

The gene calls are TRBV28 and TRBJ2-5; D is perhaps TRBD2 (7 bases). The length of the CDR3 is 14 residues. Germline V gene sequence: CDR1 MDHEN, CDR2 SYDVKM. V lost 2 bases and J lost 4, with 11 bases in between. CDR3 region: CASSLAGAGETQYF. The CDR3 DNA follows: TGTGCCAGCAGTTTAGCGGGGGCAGGAGAGACCCAGTACTTC.

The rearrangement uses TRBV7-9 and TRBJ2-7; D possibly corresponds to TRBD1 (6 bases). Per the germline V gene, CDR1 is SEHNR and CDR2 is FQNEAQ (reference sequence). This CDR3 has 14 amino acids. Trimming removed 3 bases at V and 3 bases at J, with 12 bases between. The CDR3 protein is CASSFRDNYYEQYF. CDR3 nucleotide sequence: TGTGCCAGCAGCTTTAGGGACAATTACTACGAGCAGTACTTC.

This chain's CDR3 is CASSLSGTGIGSPLHF. The CDR3 DNA follows: TGCGCCAGCAGCTTGTCAGGGACAGGGATAGGTTCACCCCTCCACTTT. The chain links TRBV5-1 to TRBJ1-6, with 9 bases that match TRBD1. Germline CDR1 and CDR2: SGHRS and YFSETQ. The V gene end was trimmed by 1 base and the J gene end by 9 bases; junction bases not matched to a gene: 8. This CDR3 is 16 amino acids long.

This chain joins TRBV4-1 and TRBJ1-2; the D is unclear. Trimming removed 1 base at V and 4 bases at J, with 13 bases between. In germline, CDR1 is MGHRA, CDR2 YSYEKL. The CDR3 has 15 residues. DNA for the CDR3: TGCGCCAGCAGCCAAGTTTTGCTCGGGTCCTATGGCTACACCTTC. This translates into CASSQVLLGSYGYTF.

CDR3 region: CASAGTFNSGNTIYF. The CDR3 nucleotides are TGTGCCAGTGCCGGGACTTTTAACTCTGGAAACACCATATATTTT. The chain combines TRBV19 with TRBJ1-3; D possibly corresponds to TRBD1 (5 bases). The V gene lost 8 bases and the J gene lost 0 bases, with 14 bases spanning the gap. CDR1 and CDR2 (germline): LNHDA, SQIVND (reference sequence). The CDR3 has 15 residues.

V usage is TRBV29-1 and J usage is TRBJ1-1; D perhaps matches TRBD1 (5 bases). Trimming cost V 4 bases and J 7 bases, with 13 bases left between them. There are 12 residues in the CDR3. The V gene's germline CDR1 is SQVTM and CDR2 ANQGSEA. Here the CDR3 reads CSVVISGGEAFF. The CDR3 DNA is TGCAGCGTTGTCATCTCGGGGGGTGAAGCTTTCTTT.

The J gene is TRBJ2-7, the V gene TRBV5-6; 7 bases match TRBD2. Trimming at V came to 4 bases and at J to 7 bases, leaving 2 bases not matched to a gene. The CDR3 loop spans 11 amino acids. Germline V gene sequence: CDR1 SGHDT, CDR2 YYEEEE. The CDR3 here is CASSGEGEQYF. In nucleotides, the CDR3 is TGTGCCAGCAGCGGGGAGGGGGAGCAGTACTTC.

The CDR3 nucleotides are TGTGCCAGCTCACCGTCCATGGACAGGGACCACCACAATGAGCAGTTCTTC. Residues: CASSPSMDRDHHNEQFF. The chain joins TRBV18 to TRBJ2-1, with 8 nucleotides matching TRBD1. This CDR3 contains 17 residues. The J segment lost 5 bases and the V segment lost 3 bases, leaving 12 bases of the junction unmatched. Germline V gene sequence: CDR1 KGHSH, CDR2 LQKENI.

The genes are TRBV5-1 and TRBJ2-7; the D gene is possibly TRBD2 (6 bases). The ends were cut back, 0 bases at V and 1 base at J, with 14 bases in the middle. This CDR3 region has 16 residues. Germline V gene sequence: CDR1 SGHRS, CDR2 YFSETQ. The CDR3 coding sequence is TGCGCCAGCAGCTTGGAGTTCGGGGGAGTGTCCTACGAGCAGTACTTC. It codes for CASSLEFGGVSYEQYF.

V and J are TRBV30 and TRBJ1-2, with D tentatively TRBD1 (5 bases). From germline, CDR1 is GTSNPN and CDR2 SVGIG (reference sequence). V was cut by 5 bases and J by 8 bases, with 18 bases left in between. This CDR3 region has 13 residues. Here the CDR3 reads CAWDQGSTRGYTF. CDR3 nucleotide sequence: TGTGCCTGGGACCAGGGTAGTACGAGGGGCTACACCTTC. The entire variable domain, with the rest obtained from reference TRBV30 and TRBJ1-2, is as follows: SQTIHQWPATLVQPVGSPLSLECTVEGTSNPNLYWYRQAAGRGLQLLFYSVGIGQISSEVPQNLSASRPQDRQFILSSKKLLLSDSGFYLCAWDQGSTRGYTFGSGTRLTVV.

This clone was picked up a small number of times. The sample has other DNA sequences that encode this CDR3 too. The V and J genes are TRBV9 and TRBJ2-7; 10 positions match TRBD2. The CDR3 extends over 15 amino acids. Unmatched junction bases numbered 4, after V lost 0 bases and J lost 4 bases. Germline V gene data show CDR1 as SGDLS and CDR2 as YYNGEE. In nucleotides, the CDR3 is TGTGCCAGCAGCGTAGGGTCTAGCGGGAGTTACGAGCAGTACTTC. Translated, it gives CASSVGSSGSYEQYF.

The CDR3 region has the DNA TGTGCCAGCAGCGTGGGGGGCTCCTATAATTCACCCCTCCACTTT. Translated, it gives CASSVGGSYNSPLHF. The J gene is TRBJ1-6, the V gene TRBV9; D possibly corresponds to TRBD1 (5 bases). CDR3 length: 15 amino acids. V dropped 2 bases and J dropped 0 bases, with 6 bases sitting between them. From germline, CDR1 is SGDLS and CDR2 YYNGEE. Full variable domain (remainder filled in from reference TRBV9 and TRBJ1-6): DSGVTQTPKHLITATGQRVTLRCSPRSGDLSVYWYQQSLDQGLQFLIQYYNGEERAKGNILERFSAQQFPDLHSELNLSSLELGDSALYFCASSVGGSYNSPLHFGNGTRLTVT.

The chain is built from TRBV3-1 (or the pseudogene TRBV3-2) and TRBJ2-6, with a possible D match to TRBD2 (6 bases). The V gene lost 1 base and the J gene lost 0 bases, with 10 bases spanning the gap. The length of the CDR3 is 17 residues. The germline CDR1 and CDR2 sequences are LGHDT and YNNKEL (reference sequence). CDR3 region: CASSQVSSDSGANVLTF. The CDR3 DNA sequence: TGTGCCAGCAGCCAAGTTTCTAGCGACTCTGGGGCCAACGTCCTGACTTTC.

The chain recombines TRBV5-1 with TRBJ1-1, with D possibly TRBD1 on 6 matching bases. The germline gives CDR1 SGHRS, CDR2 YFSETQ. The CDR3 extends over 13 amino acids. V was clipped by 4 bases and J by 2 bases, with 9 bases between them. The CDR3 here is CASSRTDNTEAFF. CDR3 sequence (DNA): TGCGCCAGCAGCCGGACAGATAACACTGAAGCTTTCTTT. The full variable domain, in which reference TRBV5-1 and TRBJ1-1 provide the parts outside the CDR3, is KAGVTQTPRYLIKTRGQQVTLSCSPISGHRSVSWYQQTPGQGLQFLFEYFSETQRNKGNFPGRFSGRQFSNSRSEMNVSTLELGDSALYLCASSRTDNTEAFFGQGTRLTVV.

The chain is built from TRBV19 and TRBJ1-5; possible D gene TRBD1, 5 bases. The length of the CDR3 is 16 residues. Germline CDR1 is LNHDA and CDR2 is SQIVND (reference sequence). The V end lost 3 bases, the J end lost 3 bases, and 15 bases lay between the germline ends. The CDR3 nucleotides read TGTGCCAGTAGTATGCTAGGGCAGGGAATCAATCAGCCCCAGCATTTT. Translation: CASSMLGQGINQPQHF.

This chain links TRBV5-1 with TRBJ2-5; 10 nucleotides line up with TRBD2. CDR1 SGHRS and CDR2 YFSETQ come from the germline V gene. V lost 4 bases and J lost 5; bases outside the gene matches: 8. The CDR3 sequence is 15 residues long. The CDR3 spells CASSLRLAGVETQYF. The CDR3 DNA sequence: TGCGCCAGCAGCCTTCGTCTAGCGGGAGTGGAGACCCAGTACTTC.

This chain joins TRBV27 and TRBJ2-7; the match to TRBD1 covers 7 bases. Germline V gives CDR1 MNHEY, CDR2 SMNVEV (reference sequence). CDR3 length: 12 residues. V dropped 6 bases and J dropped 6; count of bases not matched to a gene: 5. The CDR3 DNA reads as TGTGCCAGCAGAGAGGGGGCGAGCGAGCAGTACTTC. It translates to CASREGASEQYF.

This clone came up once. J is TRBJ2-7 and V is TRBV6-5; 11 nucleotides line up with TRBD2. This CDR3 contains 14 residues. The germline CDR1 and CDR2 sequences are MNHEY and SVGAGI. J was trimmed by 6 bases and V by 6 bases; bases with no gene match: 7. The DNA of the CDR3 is TGTGCCAGCAGATTAGCGGGAGGGCCCCTCGAGCAGTACTTC. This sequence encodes CASRLAGGPLEQYF.

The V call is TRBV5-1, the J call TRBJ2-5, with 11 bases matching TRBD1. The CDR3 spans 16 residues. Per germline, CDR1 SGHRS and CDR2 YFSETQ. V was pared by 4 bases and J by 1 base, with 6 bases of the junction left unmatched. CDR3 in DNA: TGCGCCAGCAGCAACGGCGGACAGGGGGCCCAAGAGACCCAGTACTTC. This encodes CASSNGGQGAQETQYF.

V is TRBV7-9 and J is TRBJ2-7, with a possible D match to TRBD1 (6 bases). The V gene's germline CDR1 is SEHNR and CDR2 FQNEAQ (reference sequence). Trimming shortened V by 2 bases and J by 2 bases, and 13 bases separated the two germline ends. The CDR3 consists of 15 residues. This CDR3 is CASSLSGGRTYEQYF. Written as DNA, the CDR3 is TGTGCCAGCAGCTTATCTGGGGGCAGGACCTACGAGCAGTACTTC.

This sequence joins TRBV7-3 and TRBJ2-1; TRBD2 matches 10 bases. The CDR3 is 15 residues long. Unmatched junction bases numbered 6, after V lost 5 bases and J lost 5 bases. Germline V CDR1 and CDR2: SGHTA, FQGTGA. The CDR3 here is CASSRELAGNNEQFF. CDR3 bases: TGTGCCAGCAGCCGAGAACTAGCGGGGAACAATGAGCAGTTCTTC.

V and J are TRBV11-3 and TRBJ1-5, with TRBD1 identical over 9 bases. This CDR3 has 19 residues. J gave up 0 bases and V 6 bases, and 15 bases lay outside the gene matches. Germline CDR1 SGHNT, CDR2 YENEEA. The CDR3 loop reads CASSPQDRDREHSNQPQHF. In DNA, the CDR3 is TGTGCCAGCAGTCCCCAAGACCGGGACAGGGAACATAGCAATCAGCCCCAGCATTTT.

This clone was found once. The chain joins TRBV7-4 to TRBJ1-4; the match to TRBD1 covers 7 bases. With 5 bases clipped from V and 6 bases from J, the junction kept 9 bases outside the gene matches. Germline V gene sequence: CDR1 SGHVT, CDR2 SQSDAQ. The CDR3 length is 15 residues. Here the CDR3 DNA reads TGTGCCAGCAGCCGCGACAGGGTCCAAGATGAAAAACTGTTTTTT. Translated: CASSRDRVQDEKLFF.

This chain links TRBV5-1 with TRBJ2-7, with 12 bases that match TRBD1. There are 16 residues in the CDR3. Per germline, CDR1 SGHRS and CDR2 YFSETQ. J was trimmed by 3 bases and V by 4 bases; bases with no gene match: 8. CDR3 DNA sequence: TGCGCCAGCAGCCCGGGGACAGGGGGCGCTTTCTACGAGCAGTACTTC. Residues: CASSPGTGGAFYEQYF.

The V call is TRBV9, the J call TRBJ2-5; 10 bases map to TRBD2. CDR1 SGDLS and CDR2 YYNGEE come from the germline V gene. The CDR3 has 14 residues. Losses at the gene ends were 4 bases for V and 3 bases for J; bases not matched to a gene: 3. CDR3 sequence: CASSPSGREETQYF. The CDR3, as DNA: TGTGCCAGCAGCCCAAGCGGGAGGGAAGAGACCCAGTACTTC.

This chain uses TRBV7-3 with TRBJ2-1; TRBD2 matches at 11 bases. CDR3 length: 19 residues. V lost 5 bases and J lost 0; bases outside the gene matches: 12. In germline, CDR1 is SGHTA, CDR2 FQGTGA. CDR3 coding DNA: TGTGCCAGCAGCCTCCCCGGGACTAGCGGTGTTAGCTCCTACAATGAGCAGTTCTTC. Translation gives CASSLPGTSGVSSYNEQFF.

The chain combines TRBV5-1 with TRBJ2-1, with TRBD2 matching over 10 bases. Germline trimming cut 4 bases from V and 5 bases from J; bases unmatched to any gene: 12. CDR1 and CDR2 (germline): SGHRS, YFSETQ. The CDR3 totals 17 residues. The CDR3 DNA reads TGCGCCAGCAGCCCAAGCGGTAGCGGGAGGTCGCACAATGAGCAGTTCTTC. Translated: CASSPSGSGRSHNEQFF.

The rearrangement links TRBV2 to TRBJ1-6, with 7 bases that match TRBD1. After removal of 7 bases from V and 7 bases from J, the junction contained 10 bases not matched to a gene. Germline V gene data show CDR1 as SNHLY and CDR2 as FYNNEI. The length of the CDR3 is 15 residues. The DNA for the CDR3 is TGTGCCAGCATCCTACCCGGGACAGCAAATTCACCCCTCCACTTT. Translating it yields CASILPGTANSPLHF.

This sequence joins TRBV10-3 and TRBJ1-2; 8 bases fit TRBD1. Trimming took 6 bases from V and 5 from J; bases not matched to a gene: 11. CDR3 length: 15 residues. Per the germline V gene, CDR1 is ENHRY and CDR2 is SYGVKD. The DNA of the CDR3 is TGTGCCATCAGGAAATTCCCGGGACAGGAGTATGGCTACACCTTC. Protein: CAIRKFPGQEYGYTF.

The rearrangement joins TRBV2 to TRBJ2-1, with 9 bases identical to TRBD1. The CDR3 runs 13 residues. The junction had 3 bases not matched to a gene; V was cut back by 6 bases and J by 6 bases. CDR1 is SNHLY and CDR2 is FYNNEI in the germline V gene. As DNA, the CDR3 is TGTGCCAGCAGCGGGGACAGGGCCAATGAGCAGTTCTTC. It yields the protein CASSGDRANEQFF.

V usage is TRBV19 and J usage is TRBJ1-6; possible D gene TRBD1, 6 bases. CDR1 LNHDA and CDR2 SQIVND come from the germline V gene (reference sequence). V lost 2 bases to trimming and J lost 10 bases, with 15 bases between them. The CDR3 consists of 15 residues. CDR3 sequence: CASSIKDSAISPLHF. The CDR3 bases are TGTGCCAGTAGTATAAAGGACAGTGCGATCTCACCCCTCCACTTT.